This T cell receptor (beta chain) originates from a study of Ad26.COV2.S vaccination and SARS-CoV-2 variants. Study in general: Intramuscular Ad26.COV2.S doses were given once or twice, 56 days apart.

General study points: There was a possibility that the TCR breadth and depth analyses underestimated total T cell responses. Researchers reported similar non-spike TCR breadth in vaccine and placebo recipients.

Only in-frame clones appear in the TCRdb table, and some are missing; sequencing was by immunoSEQ multiplex PCR. The sample has about 680,000 clones, roughly 90% seen once; the top ten hold around 1.5%. The sample's treatment: around 19 received Ad26.COV2.S at low or high dose, single or two shots; several received placebo; per-sample allocation not given. The study sampled participants on day 63 after the first vaccine or placebo injection. An adult of 18-55 years in Boston served as donor. Comments on this clone: Its target is not known.

This sequence originates from a person between 18 and 65 years old who received the Ad26.COV2.S COVID-19 vaccine or a placebo. Sample: peripheral blood, taken in a trial of Ad26.COV2.S vaccine versus placebo.

CDR3 bases: TGTGCCAGCAGCGTAGAGGGAGGGGGCCCCACAGATACGCAGTATTTT. Translated, it gives CASSVEGGGPTDTQYF. This chain joins TRBV9 and TRBJ2-3, with D tentatively TRBD1 or TRBD2 (7 bases each). There are 16 residues in the CDR3. The germline CDR1 and CDR2 sequences are SGDLS and YYNGEE. Trimming left V 0 bases short and J 2 bases short, with 13 bases between.